This note documents a single TCR beta chain sequence. The data are from a study of T-cell memory formation after mild COVID-19. Study context: Largely donor-specific sequence clusters came from a couple of donors.

Germline V CDR1 and CDR2: LNHNV, YYDKDF (reference sequence). Unmatched junction bases numbered 10, after V lost 0 bases and J lost 2 bases. This CDR3 is 17 amino acids long. Sample barcodes and UMIs were carried by the TCR alpha and TCR beta cDNA libraries that 5'RACE generated with constant-segment primers. A single record per CDR3 protein comes from TCRdb applying MiXCR to the 5' RACE reads. The sample consists of approximately 350,000 distinct CDR3 sequences, 13% to 15% of them appearing once. The chain joins TRBV15 to TRBJ2-7; 7 nucleotides match TRBD2. This receptor was identified in a man in his late teens or twenties who had mild COVID-19 (a few samples of this study predate the infection). Cell type and time point are not known. The material sequenced was PBMCs or a T cell subset sorted from them (not recorded which). The CDR3 here is CATSRDLKRGIAYEQYF. CDR3 coding DNA: TGTGCCACCAGCAGAGATCTCAAGCGGGGTATAGCCTACGAGCAGTACTTC.